The 9 T cell receptor beta chains below all came from one sample that was sequenced in a study of T-cell memory formation after mild COVID-19. One entry per CDR3 protein, called by TCRdb with MiXCR from the 5' RACE reads. In the table there are about 55,000 distinct CDR3 sequences, about 27% of which are singletons. Sequenced sample: PBMCs or a T cell subset sorted from them (not recorded which). The receptors here all came from a young man who had mild COVID-19 (a few samples of this study predate the infection). Cell type and time point are not known.

The rearrangement uses TRBV30 and TRBJ1-1; 8 nucleotides agree with TRBD1. Germline V gene lookup returns CDR1 GTSNPN and CDR2 SVGIG (reference sequence). V dropped 1 base and J dropped 0; count of bases not matched to a gene: 4. This CDR3 is 15 amino acids long. The CDR3 spells CAWSGRTGMNTEAFF. As DNA, the CDR3 is TGTGCCTGGAGTGGACGGACAGGGATGAACACTGAAGCTTTCTTT.

This chain links TRBV20-1 with TRBJ2-3, with 13 bases fitting TRBD2. CDR3 length: 15 residues. Trimming removed 3 bases from V and 3 bases from J; junction bases left unmatched: 3. Per germline, CDR1 DFQATT and CDR2 SNEGSKA (reference sequence). As DNA, the CDR3 is TGCAGTGCTAGCTGGACTAGCGGGGGAACAGATACGCAGTATTTT. Its protein product is CSASWTSGGTDTQYF.

This clonotype was detected only a few times. The genes are TRBV6-2 or TRBV6-3 and TRBJ1-2; the D is unclear. The CDR3 runs to 11 residues. Trimming took off 5 bases at V and 6 bases at J, with 7 bases between the two ends. Germline loops: CDR1 MNHEY, CDR2 SVGEGT. The CDR3 DNA follows: TGTGCCAGCAGTCCCGGGGATGGCTACACCTTC. Its translation: CASSPGDGYTF.

This clonotype was seen only a few times. The chain has TRBV4-1 and TRBJ2-7, with D perhaps matching TRBD2 (5 bases). This CDR3 contains 16 residues. Trimming removed 1 base at V and 2 bases at J, with 15 bases between. Germline assignment: CDR1 MGHRA and CDR2 YSYEKL. CDR3 in DNA: TGCGCCAGCAGCCAAGTTCGGGATACGCTAACCTACGAGCAGTACTTC. This translates into CASSQVRDTLTYEQYF.

In its sample, this clonotype was seen many times. V gene TRBV7-2 combines with J gene TRBJ2-7; D gene unclear. V was pared by 0 bases and J by 3 bases, with 9 bases between. This CDR3 is built from 14 residues. CDR1 is SGHTA, CDR2 FQGNSA, per germline. The CDR3 reads CASSLAGGNYEQYF. For the CDR3, the DNA is TGTGCCAGCAGCTTAGCAGGTGGCAACTACGAGCAGTACTTC.

The CDR3 protein is CASSLEGGGQPQHF. The CDR3 nucleotides are TGTGCCAGCAGTTTAGAAGGGGGCGGTCAGCCCCAGCATTTT. The chain uses TRBV12-3 or TRBV12-4 and TRBJ1-5; 7 bases line up with TRBD1. V gave up 1 base and J gave up 6 bases; unmatched junction bases: 3. CDR3 length equals 14 residues.

In its sample, this clonotype was seen a few times. This chain uses TRBV11-2 with TRBJ1-2; no firm D call. The germline V and J ends were trimmed by 3 bases and 0 bases, with 11 bases remaining between them. The CDR3 consists of 15 residues. Germline V gene sequence: CDR1 SGHAT, CDR2 FQNNGV. The CDR3 protein is CASSLNSMPNYGYTF. Written as DNA, the CDR3 is TGTGCCAGCAGCTTGAATTCTATGCCTAACTATGGCTACACCTTC.

The chain recombines TRBV20-1 with TRBJ2-1; TRBD1 matches at 10 bases. The CDR3 runs 14 residues. V lost 7 bases and J lost 1; bases outside the gene matches: 4. CDR1 DFQATT and CDR2 SNEGSKA come from the germline V gene (reference sequence). CDR3 sequence (DNA): TGCAGTGTCAGGACAGGGGGATCCTACAATGAGCAGTTCTTC. It yields the protein CSVRTGGSYNEQFF.

This clonotype was recorded a few times. The rearrangement links TRBV4-1 to TRBJ1-1; 9 nucleotides align to TRBD1. Germline V gene data show CDR1 as MGHRA and CDR2 as YSYEKL. This CDR3 spans 15 amino acids. Trimming cost V 6 bases and J 1 base; bases outside gene matches: 6. CDR3 sequence reads: CASRDRGVSNTEAFF. The DNA of the CDR3 is TGCGCCAGCAGGGACAGGGGTGTTTCGAACACTGAAGCTTTCTTT.